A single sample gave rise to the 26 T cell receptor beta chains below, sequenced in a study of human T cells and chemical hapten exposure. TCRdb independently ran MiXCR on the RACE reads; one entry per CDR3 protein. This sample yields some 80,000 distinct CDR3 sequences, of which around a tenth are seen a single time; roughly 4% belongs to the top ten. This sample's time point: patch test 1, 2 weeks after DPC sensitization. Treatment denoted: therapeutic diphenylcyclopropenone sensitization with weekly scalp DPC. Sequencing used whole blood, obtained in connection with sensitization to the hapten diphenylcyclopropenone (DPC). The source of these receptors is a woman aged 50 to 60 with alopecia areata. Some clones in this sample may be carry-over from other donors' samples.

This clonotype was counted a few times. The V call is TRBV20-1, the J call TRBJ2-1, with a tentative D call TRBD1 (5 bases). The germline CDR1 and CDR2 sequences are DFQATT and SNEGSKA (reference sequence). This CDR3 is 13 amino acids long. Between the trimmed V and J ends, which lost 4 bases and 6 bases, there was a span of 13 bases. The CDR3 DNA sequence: TGCAGTGCTAACTCAGGGAAGCGCAATGAGCAGTTCTTC. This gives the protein CSANSGKRNEQFF.

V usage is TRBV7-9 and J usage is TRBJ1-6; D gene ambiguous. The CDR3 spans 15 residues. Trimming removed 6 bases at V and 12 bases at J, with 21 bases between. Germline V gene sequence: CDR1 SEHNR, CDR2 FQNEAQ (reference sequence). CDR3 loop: CASSPDGFSRRPLHF. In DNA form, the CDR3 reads TGTGCCAGCAGTCCGGACGGTTTCTCTCGGCGACCCCTCCACTTT.

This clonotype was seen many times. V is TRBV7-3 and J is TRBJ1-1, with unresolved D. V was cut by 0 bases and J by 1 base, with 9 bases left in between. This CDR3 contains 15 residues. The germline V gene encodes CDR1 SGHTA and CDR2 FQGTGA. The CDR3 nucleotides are TGTGCCAGCAGCTTAACGGCGGCCCGGAACACTGAAGCTTTCTTT. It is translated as CASSLTAARNTEAFF.

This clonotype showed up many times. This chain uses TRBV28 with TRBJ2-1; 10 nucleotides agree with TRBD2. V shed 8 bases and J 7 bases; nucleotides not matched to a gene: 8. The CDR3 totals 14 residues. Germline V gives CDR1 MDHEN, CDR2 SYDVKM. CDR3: CASCASGRSNEQFF. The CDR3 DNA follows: TGTGCCAGCTGTGCTAGCGGGAGAAGTAATGAGCAGTTCTTC.

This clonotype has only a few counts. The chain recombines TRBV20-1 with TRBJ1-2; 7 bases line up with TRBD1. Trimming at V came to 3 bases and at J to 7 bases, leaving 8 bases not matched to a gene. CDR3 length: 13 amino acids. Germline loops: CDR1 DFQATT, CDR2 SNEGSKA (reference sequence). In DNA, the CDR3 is TGCAGTGCTAGGGCGGGACAGAGGACTGGCTACACCTTC. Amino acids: CSARAGQRTGYTF.

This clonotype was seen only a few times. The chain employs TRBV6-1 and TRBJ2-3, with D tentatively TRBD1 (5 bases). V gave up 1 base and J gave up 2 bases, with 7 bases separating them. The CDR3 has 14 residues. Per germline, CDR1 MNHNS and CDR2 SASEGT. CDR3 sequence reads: CASSEGRATDTQYF. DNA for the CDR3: TGTGCCAGCAGTGAAGGCAGGGCCACAGATACGCAGTATTTT.

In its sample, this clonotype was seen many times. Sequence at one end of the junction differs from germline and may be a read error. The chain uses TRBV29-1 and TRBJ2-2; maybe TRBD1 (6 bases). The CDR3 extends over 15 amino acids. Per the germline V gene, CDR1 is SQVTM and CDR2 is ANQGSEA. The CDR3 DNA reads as TGCAGCGTAGAAGGAGAGGGGACAAACACCGGGGAGCTGTTTTTT. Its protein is CSVEGEGTNTGELFF.

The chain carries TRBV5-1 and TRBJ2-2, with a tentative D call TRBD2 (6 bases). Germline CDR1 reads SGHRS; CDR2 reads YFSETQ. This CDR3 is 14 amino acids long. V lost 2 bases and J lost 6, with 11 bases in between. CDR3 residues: CASSFFREAGELFF. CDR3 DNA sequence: TGCGCCAGCAGCTTCTTCAGGGAGGCCGGGGAGCTGTTTTTT.

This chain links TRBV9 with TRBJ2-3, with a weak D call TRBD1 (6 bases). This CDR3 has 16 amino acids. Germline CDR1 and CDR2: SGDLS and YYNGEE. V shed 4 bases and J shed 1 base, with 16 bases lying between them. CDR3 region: CASSPVTGLGTDTQYF. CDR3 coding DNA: TGTGCCAGCAGCCCGGTGACAGGCCTTGGCACAGATACGCAGTATTTT.

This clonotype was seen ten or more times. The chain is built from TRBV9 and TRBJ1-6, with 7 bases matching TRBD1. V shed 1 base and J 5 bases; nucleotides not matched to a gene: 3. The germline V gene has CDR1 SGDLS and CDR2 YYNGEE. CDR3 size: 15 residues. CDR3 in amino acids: CASSVRDRNNSPLHF. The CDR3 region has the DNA TGTGCCAGCAGCGTACGGGACAGAAATAATTCACCCCTCCACTTT.

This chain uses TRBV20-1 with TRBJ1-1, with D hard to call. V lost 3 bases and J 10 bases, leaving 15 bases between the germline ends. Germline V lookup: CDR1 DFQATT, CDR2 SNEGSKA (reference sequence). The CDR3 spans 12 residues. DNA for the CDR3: TGCAGTGCTAGCGGAGAATTTAGTAGAGCTTTCTTT. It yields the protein CSASGEFSRAFF.

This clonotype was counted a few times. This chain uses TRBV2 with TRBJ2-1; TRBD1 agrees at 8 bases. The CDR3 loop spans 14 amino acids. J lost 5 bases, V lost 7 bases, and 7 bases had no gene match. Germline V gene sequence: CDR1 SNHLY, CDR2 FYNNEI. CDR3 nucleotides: TGTGCCAGCATGTGGACAGGGTCGCACAATGAGCAGTTCTTC. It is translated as CASMWTGSHNEQFF.

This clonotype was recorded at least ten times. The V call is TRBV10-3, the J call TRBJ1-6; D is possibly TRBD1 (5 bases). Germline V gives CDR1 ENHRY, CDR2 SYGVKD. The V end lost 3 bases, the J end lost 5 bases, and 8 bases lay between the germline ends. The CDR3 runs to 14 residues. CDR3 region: CAISDGGNNSPLHF. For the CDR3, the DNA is TGTGCCATCAGTGACGGGGGGAATAATTCACCCCTCCACTTT.

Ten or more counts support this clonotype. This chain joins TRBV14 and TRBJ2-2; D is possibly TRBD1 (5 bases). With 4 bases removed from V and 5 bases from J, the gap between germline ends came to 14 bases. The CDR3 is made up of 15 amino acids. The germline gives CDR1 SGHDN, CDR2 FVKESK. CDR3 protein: CASSPRPRVTGELFF. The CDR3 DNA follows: TGTGCCAGCAGCCCGAGACCCAGGGTTACCGGGGAGCTGTTTTTT.

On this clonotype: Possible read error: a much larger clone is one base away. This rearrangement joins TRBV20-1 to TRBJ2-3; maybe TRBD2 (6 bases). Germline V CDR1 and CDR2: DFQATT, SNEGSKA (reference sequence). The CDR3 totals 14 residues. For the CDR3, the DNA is TGCAGAGCTAGATTGGGAGGAGGCACAGATACGCAGTATTTT. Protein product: CRARLGGGTDTQYF.

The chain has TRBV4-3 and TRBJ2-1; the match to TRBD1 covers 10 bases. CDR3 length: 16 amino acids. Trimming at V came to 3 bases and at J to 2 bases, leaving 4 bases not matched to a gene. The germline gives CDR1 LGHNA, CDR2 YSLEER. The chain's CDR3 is CASSQAGQGTYNEQFF. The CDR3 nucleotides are TGCGCCAGCAGCCAGGCGGGACAGGGGACCTACAATGAGCAGTTCTTC.

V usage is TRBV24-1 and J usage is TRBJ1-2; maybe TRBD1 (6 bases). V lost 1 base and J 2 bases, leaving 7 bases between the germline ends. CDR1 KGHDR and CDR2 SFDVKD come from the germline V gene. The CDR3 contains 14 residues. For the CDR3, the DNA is TGTGCCACCAGTGATTTCGGACAGAACTATGGCTACACCTTC. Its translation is CATSDFGQNYGYTF.

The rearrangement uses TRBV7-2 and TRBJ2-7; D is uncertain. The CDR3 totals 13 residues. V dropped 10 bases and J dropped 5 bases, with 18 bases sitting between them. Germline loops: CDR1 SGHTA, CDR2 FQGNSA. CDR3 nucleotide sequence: TGTGCCACCCGAATATCCTCCACCCACGAGCAGTACTTC. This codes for CATRISSTHEQYF.

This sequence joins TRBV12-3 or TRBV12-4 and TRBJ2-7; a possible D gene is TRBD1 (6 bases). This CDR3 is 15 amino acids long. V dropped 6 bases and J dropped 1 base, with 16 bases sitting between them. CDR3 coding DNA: TGTGCCAGCAGCTCTACAGGGCTTGGATCCTACGAGCAGTACTTC. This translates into CASSSTGLGSYEQYF.

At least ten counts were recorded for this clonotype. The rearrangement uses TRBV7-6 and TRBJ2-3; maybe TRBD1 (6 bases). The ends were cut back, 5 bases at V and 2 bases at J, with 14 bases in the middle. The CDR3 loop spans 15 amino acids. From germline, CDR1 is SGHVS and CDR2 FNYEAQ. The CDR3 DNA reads TGTGCCAGCAGCCGGGACACTCGAACCACAGATACGCAGTATTTT. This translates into CASSRDTRTTDTQYF.

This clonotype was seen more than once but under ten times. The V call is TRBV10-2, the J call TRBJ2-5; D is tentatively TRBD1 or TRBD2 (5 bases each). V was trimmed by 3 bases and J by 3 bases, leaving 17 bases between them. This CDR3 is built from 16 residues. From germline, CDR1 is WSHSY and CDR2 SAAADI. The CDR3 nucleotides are TGCGCCAGCAGTGATTTCCGGGACGGAGGCGAAGAGACCCAGTACTTC. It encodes CASSDFRDGGEETQYF.

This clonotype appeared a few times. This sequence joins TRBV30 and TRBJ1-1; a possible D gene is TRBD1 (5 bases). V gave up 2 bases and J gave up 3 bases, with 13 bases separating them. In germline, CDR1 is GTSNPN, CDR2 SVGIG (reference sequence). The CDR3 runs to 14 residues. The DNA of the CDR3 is TGTGCCTGGAGTAGGCAGGGAGGCTACACTGAAGCTTTCTTT. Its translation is CAWSRQGGYTEAFF.

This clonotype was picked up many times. The DNA of the CDR3 is TGCAGCGTGAGGACAGGATATGACAATCAGCCCCAGCATTTT. Translated, it gives CSVRTGYDNQPQHF. This chain joins TRBV29-1 and TRBJ1-5, with TRBD1 matching 7 bases. The V gene's germline CDR1 is SQVTM and CDR2 ANQGSEA. V gave up 6 bases and J gave up 3 bases; unmatched junction bases: 8. This CDR3 region has 14 residues.

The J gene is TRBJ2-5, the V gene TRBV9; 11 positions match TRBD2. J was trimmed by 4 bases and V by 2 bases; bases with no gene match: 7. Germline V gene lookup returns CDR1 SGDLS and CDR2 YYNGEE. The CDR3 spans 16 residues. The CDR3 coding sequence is TGTGCCAGCAGCGTCTTGTCTAGCGGGAGGAGAGAGACCCAGTACTTC. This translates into CASSVLSSGRRETQYF. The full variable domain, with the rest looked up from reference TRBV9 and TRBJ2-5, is DSGVTQTPKHLITATGQRVTLRCSPRSGDLSVYWYQQSLDQGLQFLIQYYNGEERAKGNILERFSAQQFPDLHSELNLSSLELGDSALYFCASSVLSSGRRETQYFGPGTRLLVL.

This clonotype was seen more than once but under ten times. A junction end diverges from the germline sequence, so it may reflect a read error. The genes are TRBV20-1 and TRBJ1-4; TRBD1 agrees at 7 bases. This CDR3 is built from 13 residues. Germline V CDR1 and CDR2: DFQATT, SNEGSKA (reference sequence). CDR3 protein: CSALRHDREKLFF. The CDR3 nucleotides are TGCAGTGCTCTAAGACACGACAGGGAAAAGCTGTTTTTT.

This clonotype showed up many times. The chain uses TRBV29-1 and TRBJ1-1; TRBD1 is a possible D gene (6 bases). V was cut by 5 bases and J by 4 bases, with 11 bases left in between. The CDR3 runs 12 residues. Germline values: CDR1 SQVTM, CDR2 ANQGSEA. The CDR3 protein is CSVQAGATEAFF. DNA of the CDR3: TGCAGCGTTCAAGCAGGGGCCACTGAAGCTTTCTTT.